This passage covers 24 T cell receptor beta chains from one sample sequenced in a study of blood T cell repertoires in COVID-19. TCRdb keeps only in-frame clones here, not all; method: immunoSEQ multiplex PCR. The table includes some 70,000 clones, 70% to 90% detected once. The sequenced sample consisted of peripheral blood. The receptors here all came from a man aged 40-49 years with COVID-19, enrolled during active disease.

This chain uses TRBV6-5 with TRBJ1-6; 7 positions match TRBD1. With 7 bases clipped from V and 10 bases from J, the junction kept 4 bases outside the gene matches. The CDR3 extends over 12 amino acids. Germline values: CDR1 MNHEY, CDR2 SVGAGI. The DNA for the CDR3 is TGTGCCAGCACCTACAGGGGATCACCCCTCCACTTT. Its translation is CASTYRGSPLHF.

This clone was seen just once. The V and J genes are TRBV27 and TRBJ1-2; possible D gene TRBD1, 5 bases. The V end lost 7 bases, the J end lost 4 bases, and 16 bases lay between the germline ends. The CDR3 contains 14 residues. Germline CDR1 and CDR2: MNHEY and SMNVEV (reference sequence). CDR3 protein: CASKNAGGGYGYTF. CDR3 sequence (DNA): TGTGCCAGCAAAAATGCCGGGGGTGGCTATGGCTACACCTTC.

The table lists this clone with a few counts. The chain is built from TRBV19 and TRBJ2-1, with D unclear. CDR3 size: 14 residues. Trimming removed 3 bases from V and 8 bases from J, with 14 bases in between. Germline V gene sequence: CDR1 LNHDA, CDR2 SQIVND (reference sequence). CDR3 loop: CASSISSTAYEQFF. The CDR3 DNA reads TGTGCCAGTAGTATTAGCAGCACGGCCTATGAGCAGTTCTTC.

This sequence joins TRBV6-1 and TRBJ2-1; D is possibly TRBD2 (5 bases). Germline V gene data show CDR1 as MNHNS and CDR2 as SASEGT. Trimming left V 3 bases short and J 4 bases short, with 10 bases between. The CDR3 sequence is 14 residues long. The CDR3, as DNA: TGTGCCAGCAGTGACCGGGAATCATACAATGAGCAGTTCTTC. This gives the protein CASSDRESYNEQFF.

V is TRBV30 and J is TRBJ2-7, with D uncertain. The germline gives CDR1 GTSNPN, CDR2 SVGIG (reference sequence). Trimming took 2 bases from V and 6 from J, leaving 8 bases between them. The CDR3 runs to 11 residues. The chain's CDR3 is CAWSIGIEQYF. The DNA for the CDR3 is TGTGCCTGGAGTATCGGTATCGAGCAGTACTTC.

This clone was observed once. This chain connects TRBV7-7 to TRBJ2-1; the match to TRBD2 covers 10 bases. Germline V lookup: CDR1 SSHAT, CDR2 FNYEAQ (reference sequence). Unmatched junction bases numbered 1, after V lost 3 bases and J lost 5 bases. The CDR3 has 14 amino acids. The CDR3 coding sequence is TGTGCCAGCAGCTTTGGACTAGCGGACAATGAGCAGTTCTTC. Its translation is CASSFGLADNEQFF.

The chain recombines TRBV6-1 with TRBJ2-1; D might be TRBD1 (6 bases). The CDR3 runs 16 residues. V was shortened by 1 base and J by 3 bases, with 13 bases between the two germline ends. Looked up from germline, CDR1 is MNHNS and CDR2 is SASEGT. CDR3 DNA: TGTGCCAGCAGTGAAGACAGACAGGTCCTCTACAATGAGCAGTTCTTC. Its translation is CASSEDRQVLYNEQFF.

The genes are TRBV6-5 and TRBJ1-5; the D gene is possibly TRBD1 (6 bases). V lost 6 bases and J lost 4, with 16 bases in between. Germline CDR1 MNHEY, CDR2 SVGAGI. The length of the CDR3 is 15 residues. CDR3: CASRGGGAGNQPQHF. CDR3 coding DNA: TGTGCCAGCAGAGGTGGGGGGGCGGGGAATCAGCCCCAGCATTTT.

The chain carries TRBV18 and TRBJ1-1; no firm D call. The V gene's germline CDR1 is KGHSH and CDR2 LQKENI. This CDR3 contains 14 residues. The germline V and J ends were trimmed by 3 bases and 4 bases, with 12 bases remaining between them. CDR3 in amino acids: CASSPPLEGTEAFF. CDR3 DNA: TGTGCCAGCTCACCCCCCCTGGAGGGCACTGAAGCTTTCTTT.

The rearrangement uses TRBV4-1 and TRBJ1-3; TRBD1 is a possible D gene (5 bases). The CDR3 contains 14 residues. V was clipped by 4 bases and J by 8 bases, with 15 bases between them. Germline V gives CDR1 MGHRA, CDR2 YSYEKL. CDR3 residues: CASSPLRAGHTIYF. For the CDR3, the DNA is TGCGCCAGCAGCCCGCTCAGGGCAGGTCACACCATATATTTT.

The chain recombines TRBV5-5 with TRBJ2-2; TRBD1 is a possible D gene (6 bases). The CDR3 sequence is 16 residues long. From germline, CDR1 is SGHKS and CDR2 YYEKEE (reference sequence). Trimming took off 0 bases at V and 3 bases at J, with 12 bases between the two ends. CDR3 sequence reads: CASSLDFQGYTGELFF. In DNA, the CDR3 is TGTGCCAGCAGCTTGGATTTCCAGGGGTACACCGGGGAGCTGTTTTTT.

The chain couples TRBV7-9 to TRBJ2-5, with D perhaps matching TRBD1 (6 bases). Trimming stripped 8 bases from V and 4 bases from J, with 11 bases between. The CDR3 runs 12 residues. The germline V gene has CDR1 SEHNR and CDR2 FQNEAQ (reference sequence). CDR3 residues: CASSVGAETQYF. CDR3 coding DNA: TGTGCCAGCTCGGTGGGGGCAGAGACCCAGTACTTC. The whole variable domain, filled in from reference TRBV7-9 and TRBJ2-5, reads DTGVSQNPRHKITKRGQNVTFRCDPISEHNRLYWYRQTLGQGPEFLTYFQNEAQLEKSRLLSDRFSAERPKGSFSTLEIQRTEQGDSAMYLCASSVGAETQYFGPGTRLLVL.

CDR3 protein: CASSEIPGGQETQYF. DNA for the CDR3: TGTGCCAGCAGCGAAATCCCAGGGGGACAAGAGACCCAGTACTTC. V and J are TRBV5-6 and TRBJ2-5; 7 nucleotides agree with TRBD1. This CDR3 spans 15 amino acids. Trimming cost V 4 bases and J 2 bases; bases outside gene matches: 8. Germline CDR1 is SGHDT and CDR2 is YYEEEE.

This clone appeared a single time. This chain uses TRBV27 with TRBJ1-5, with 8 bases matching TRBD1. CDR1 and CDR2 from the germline V gene are MNHEY and SMNVEV (reference sequence). J gave up 9 bases and V 8 bases, and 15 bases lay outside the gene matches. The CDR3 contains 15 residues. In nucleotides, the CDR3 is TGTGCCAGCTCTACTTTCGGACAGGGCGAACGGCCCCAGCATTTT. This codes for CASSTFGQGERPQHF.

V usage is TRBV9 and J usage is TRBJ1-2; D call uncertain. Trimming left V 4 bases short and J 8 bases short, with 15 bases between. CDR3 length: 13 amino acids. CDR1 SGDLS and CDR2 YYNGEE come from the germline V gene. CDR3 in DNA: TGTGCCAGCAGCAAGGACGGGAGTGGAGGCTACACCTTC. Encoded protein: CASSKDGSGGYTF.

This sequence joins TRBV5-1 and TRBJ2-1; 12 bases align to TRBD2. This CDR3 comprises 17 residues. Trimming took 4 bases from V and 11 from J; bases not matched to a gene: 16. Germline lookup yields CDR1 SGHRS and CDR2 YFSETQ. Here the CDR3 reads CASSDRPGLAGRVKQFF. CDR3 nucleotide sequence: TGCGCCAGCAGCGACCGACCGGGACTAGCGGGCAGGGTGAAGCAGTTCTTC.

This clone showed up just once. V gene TRBV3-1 (or the pseudogene TRBV3-2) combines with J gene TRBJ2-2, with 8 bases aligning to TRBD2. J lost 1 base, V lost 0 bases, and 4 bases had no gene match. In germline, CDR1 is LGHDT, CDR2 YNNKEL (reference sequence). This CDR3 has 17 residues. CDR3 DNA: TGTGCCAGCAGCCAAGAATCCAGCGGGGGGAACACCGGGGAGCTGTTTTTT. Its translation: CASSQESSGGNTGELFF.

The chain uses TRBV5-6 and TRBJ2-5; perhaps TRBD1 as D (6 bases). The CDR3 extends over 13 amino acids. Trimming took off 2 bases at V and 4 bases at J, with 9 bases between the two ends. CDR1 SGHDT and CDR2 YYEEEE come from the germline V gene. CDR3 DNA sequence: TGTGCCAGCAGCTTACAGGGCGGAGAGACCCAGTACTTC. It specifies CASSLQGGETQYF.

This rearrangement joins TRBV15 to TRBJ1-2, with a weak D call TRBD1 (5 bases). The CDR3 is 14 amino acids. Germline loops: CDR1 LNHNV, CDR2 YYDKDF (reference sequence). The ends were cut back, 3 bases at V and 6 bases at J, with 14 bases in the middle. The CDR3 sequence is CATSSIPGIDGYTF. The CDR3 region has the DNA TGTGCCACCAGCAGTATTCCAGGGATCGATGGCTACACCTTC. Together with reference TRBV15 and TRBJ1-2, the CDR3 gives the full variable domain: DAMVIQNPRYQVTQFGKPVTLSCSQTLNHNVMYWYQQKSSQAPKLLFHYYDKDFNNEADTPDNFQSRRPNTSFCFLDIRSPGLGDTAMYLCATSSIPGIDGYTFGSGTRLTVV.

This clone was detected once. The V and J genes are TRBV6-5 and TRBJ2-2, with TRBD2 as a possible D gene (5 bases). The germline V gene encodes CDR1 MNHEY and CDR2 SVGAGI. Trimming cost V 5 bases and J 1 base, with 8 bases left between them. The CDR3 runs to 14 residues. The CDR3 DNA sequence: TGTGCCAGCAGTAGGACTGGGAACACCGGGGAGCTGTTTTTT. Translated: CASSRTGNTGELFF.

The chain combines TRBV28 with TRBJ1-2, with D possibly TRBD1 on 5 matching bases. In germline, CDR1 is MDHEN, CDR2 SYDVKM. Trimming took off 8 bases at V and 3 bases at J, with 10 bases between the two ends. The CDR3 runs to 12 residues. The CDR3 DNA follows: TGTGCCAGCCGGGAGGGGCACTATGGCTACACCTTC. It is translated as CASREGHYGYTF.

This rearrangement joins TRBV28 to TRBJ2-1; 7 bases are a match to TRBD1. Looked up from germline, CDR1 is MDHEN and CDR2 is SYDVKM. With 5 bases clipped from V and 2 bases from J, the junction kept 3 bases outside the gene matches. CDR3 length: 14 amino acids. The CDR3 region has the DNA TGTGCCAGCAGTCCCGGGACAGCCTACAATGAGCAGTTCTTC. Its translation: CASSPGTAYNEQFF.

The CDR3: CASSSHRGLGTDTQYF. The CDR3, as DNA: TGCGCCAGCAGCTCTCACAGGGGCTTGGGCACAGATACGCAGTATTTT. V is TRBV5-1 and J is TRBJ2-3; 7 bases line up with TRBD1. After removal of 3 bases from V and 1 base from J, the junction contained 8 bases not matched to a gene. The CDR3 has 16 residues. Germline CDR1 SGHRS, CDR2 YFSETQ.

The rearrangement joins TRBV19 to TRBJ2-3; D unresolved. V was pared by 6 bases and J by 0 bases, with 7 bases between. The CDR3 is 13 amino acids. CDR1 is LNHDA, CDR2 SQIVND, per germline (reference sequence). The CDR3 coding sequence is TGTGCCAGTAGAGAGTCTAGCACAGATACGCAGTATTTT. It translates to CASRESSTDTQYF.